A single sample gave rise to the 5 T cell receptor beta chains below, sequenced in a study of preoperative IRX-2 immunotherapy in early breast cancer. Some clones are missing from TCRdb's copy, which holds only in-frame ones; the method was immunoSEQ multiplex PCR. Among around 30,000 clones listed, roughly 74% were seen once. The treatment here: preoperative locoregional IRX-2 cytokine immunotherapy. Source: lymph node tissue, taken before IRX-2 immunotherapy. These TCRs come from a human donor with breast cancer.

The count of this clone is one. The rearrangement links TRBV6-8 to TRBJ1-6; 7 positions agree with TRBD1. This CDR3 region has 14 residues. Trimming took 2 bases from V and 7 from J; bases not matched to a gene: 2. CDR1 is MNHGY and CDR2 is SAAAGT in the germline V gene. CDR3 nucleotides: TGTGCCAGCAGTTACCGGACAGGCAATTCACCCCTCCACTTT. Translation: CASSYRTGNSPLHF.

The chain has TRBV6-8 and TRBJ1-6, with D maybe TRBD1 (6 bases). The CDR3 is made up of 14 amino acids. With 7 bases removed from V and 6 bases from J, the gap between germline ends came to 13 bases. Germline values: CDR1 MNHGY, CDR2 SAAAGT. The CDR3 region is CASTEGGPNSPLHF. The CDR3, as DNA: TGTGCCAGCACCGAGGGGGGACCTAATTCACCCCTCCACTTT.

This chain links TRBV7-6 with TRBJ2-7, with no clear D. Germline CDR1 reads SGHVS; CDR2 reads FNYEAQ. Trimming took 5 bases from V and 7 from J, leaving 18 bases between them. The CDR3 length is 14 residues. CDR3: CASSRFTVSREQYF. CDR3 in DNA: TGTGCCAGCAGCCGATTTACGGTTTCGAGAGAGCAGTACTTC.

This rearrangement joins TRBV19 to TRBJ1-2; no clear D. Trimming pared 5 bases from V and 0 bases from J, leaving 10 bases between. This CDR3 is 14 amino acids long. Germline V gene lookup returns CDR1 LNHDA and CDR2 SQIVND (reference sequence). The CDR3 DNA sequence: TGTGCCAGTAGTTTGGGCCCAGCTAACTATGGCTACACCTTC. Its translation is CASSLGPANYGYTF.

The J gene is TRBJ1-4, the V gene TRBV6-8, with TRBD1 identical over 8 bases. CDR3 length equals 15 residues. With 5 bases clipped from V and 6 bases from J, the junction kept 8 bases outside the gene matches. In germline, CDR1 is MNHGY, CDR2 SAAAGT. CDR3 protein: CASSLTGDYYEKLFF. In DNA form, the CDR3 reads TGTGCCAGCAGTCTGACAGGGGATTATTATGAAAAACTGTTTTTT.